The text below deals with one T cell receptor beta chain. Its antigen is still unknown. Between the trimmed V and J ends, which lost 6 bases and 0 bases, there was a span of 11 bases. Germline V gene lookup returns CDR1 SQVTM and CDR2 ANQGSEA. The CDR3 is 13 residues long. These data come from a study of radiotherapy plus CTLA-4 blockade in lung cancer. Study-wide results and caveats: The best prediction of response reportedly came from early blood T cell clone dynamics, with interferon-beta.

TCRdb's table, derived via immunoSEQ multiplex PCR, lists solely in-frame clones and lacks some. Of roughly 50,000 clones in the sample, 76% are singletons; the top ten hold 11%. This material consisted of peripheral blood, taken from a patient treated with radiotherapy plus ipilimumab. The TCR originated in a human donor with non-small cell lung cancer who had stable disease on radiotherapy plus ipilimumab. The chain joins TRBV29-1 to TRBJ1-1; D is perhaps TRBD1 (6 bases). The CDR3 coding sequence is TGCAGCGTAGGACAGTCCATGAACACTGAAGCTTTCTTT. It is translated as CSVGQSMNTEAFF. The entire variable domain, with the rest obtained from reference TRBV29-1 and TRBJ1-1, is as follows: SAVISQKPSRDICQRGTSLTIQCQVDSQVTMMFWYRQQPGQSLTLIATANQGSEATYESGFVIDKFPISRPNLTFSTLTVSNMSPEDSSIYLCSVGQSMNTEAFFGQGTRLTVV.